This TCR beta chain was recorded in a study of OX40 agonist ivuxolimab in advanced cancers. Across the whole study: At 0.01 to 10 mg/kg, ivuxolimab was administered intravenously to patients every 2 weeks.

The table came from immunoSEQ multiplex PCR; TCRdb's copy has only in-frame clones and leaves some out. The sample has about 61,000 clones, less than 90% seen once. A remark on this clone: What it binds is not known.

Samples were taken at baseline and on day 1 of cycles 4 and 7. General observations from the study: Among the nonresponders, some also had low normalized T-cell clonal expansion.

Trimming took off 0 bases at V and 6 bases at J, with 13 bases between the two ends. The CDR3 length is 15 residues. Germline assignment: CDR1 SGHRS and CDR2 YFSETQ. The specimen comprised CD4+ or CD8+ T cells sorted from blood, sampled in a trial of the OX40 agonist ivuxolimab. The clonotype comes from an adult with an advanced solid tumor such as melanoma, head and neck, liver or kidney cancer. The J gene is TRBJ2-1, the V gene TRBV5-1, with D tentatively TRBD2 (6 bases). The CDR3 reads CASSLVGEAVNEQFF. The CDR3 region has the DNA TGCGCCAGCAGCTTGGTAGGGGAGGCAGTCAATGAGCAGTTCTTC.